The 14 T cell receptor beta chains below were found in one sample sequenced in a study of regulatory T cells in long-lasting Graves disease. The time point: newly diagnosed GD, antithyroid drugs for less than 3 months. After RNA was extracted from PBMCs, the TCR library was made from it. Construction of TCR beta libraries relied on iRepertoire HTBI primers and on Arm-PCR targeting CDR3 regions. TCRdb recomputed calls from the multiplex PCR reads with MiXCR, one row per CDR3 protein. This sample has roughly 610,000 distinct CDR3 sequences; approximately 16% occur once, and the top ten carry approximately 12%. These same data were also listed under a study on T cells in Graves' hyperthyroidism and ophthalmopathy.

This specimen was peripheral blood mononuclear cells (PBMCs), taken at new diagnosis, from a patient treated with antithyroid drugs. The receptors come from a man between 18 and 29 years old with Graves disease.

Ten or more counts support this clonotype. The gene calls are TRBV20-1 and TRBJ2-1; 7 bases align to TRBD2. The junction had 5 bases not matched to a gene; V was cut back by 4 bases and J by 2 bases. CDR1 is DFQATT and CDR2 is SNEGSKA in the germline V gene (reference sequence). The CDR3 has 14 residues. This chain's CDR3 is CSATSGSAYNEQFF. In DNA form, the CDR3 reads TGCAGTGCTACTAGCGGTTCGGCCTACAATGAGCAGTTCTTC.

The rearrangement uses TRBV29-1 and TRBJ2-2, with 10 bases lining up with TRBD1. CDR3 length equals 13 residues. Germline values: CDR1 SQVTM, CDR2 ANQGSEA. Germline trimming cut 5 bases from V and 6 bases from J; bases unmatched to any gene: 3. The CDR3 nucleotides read TGCAGCGTTTCCGGACAGGGGGCCGGGGAGCTGTTTTTT. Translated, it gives CSVSGQGAGELFF.

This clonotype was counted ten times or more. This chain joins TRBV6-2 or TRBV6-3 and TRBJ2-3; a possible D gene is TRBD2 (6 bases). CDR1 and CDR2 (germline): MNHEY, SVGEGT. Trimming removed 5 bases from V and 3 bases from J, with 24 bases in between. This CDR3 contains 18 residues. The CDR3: CASSKSRTKGGRTDTQYF. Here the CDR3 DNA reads TGTGCCAGCAGTAAGTCTAGGACCAAGGGAGGAAGAACAGATACGCAGTATTTT.

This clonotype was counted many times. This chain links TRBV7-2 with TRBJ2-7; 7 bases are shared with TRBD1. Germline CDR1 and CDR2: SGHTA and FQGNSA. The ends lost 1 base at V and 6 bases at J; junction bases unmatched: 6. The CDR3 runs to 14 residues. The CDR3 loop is CASSLGQGTLEQYF. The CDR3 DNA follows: TGTGCCAGCAGCTTAGGACAGGGAACCCTCGAGCAGTACTTC.

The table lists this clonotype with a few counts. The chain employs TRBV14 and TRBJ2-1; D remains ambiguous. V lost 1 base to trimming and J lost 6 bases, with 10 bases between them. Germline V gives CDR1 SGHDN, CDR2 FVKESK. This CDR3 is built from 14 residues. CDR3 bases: TGTGCCAGCAGCCAAGTTCTGGATCTCAATGAGCAGTTCTTC. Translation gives CASSQVLDLNEQFF.

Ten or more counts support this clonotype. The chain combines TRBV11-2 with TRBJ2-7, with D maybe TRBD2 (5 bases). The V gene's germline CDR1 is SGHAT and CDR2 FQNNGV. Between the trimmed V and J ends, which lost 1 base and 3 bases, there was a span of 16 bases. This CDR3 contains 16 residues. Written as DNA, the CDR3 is TGTGCCAGCAGCTTAGTTTTAACGGGGAATTTCTACGAGCAGTACTTC. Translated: CASSLVLTGNFYEQYF.

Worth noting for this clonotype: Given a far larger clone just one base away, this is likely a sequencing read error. Here the CDR3 reads CSASALAIMGEQFF. The CDR3 DNA follows: TGCAGTGCTAGTGCCCTAGCGATTATGGGCGAGCAGTTCTTC. This chain joins TRBV20-1 and TRBJ2-3; maybe TRBD2 (6 bases). The J call may be wrong; the DNA end is better matched by TRBJ2-1. Germline V CDR1 and CDR2: DFQATT, SNEGSKA (reference sequence). This CDR3 is 14 amino acids long.

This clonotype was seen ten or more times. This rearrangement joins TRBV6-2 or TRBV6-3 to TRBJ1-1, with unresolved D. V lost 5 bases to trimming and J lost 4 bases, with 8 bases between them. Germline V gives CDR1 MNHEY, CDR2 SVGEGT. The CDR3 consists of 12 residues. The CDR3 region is CASSPDVTEAFF. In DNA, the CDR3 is TGTGCCAGCAGTCCGGACGTCACTGAAGCTTTCTTT.

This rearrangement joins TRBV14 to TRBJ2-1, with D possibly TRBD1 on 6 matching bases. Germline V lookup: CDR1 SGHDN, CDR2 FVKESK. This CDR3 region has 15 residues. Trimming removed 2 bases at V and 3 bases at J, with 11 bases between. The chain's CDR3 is CASSQRGGYYNEQFF. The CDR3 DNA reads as TGTGCCAGCAGCCAACGTGGGGGCTACTACAATGAGCAGTTCTTC. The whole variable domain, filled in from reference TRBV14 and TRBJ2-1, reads EAGVTQFPSHSVIEKGQTVTLRCDPISGHDNLYWYRRVMGKEIKFLLHFVKESKQDESGMPNNRFLAERTGGTYSTLKVQPAELEDSGVYFCASSQRGGYYNEQFFGPGTRLTVL.

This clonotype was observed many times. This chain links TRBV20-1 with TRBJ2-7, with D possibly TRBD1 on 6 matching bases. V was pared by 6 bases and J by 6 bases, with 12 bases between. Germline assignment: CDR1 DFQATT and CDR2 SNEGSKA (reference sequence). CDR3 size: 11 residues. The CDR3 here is CSALGQLEQYF. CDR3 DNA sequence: TGCAGTGCCCTAGGACAGCTCGAGCAGTACTTC.

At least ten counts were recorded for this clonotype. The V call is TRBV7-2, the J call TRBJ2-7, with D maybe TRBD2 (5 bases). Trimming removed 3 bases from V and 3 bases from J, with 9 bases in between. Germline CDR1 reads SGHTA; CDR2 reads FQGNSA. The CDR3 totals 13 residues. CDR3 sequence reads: CASSFESGYEQYF. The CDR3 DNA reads TGTGCCAGCAGCTTCGAAAGCGGCTACGAGCAGTACTTC. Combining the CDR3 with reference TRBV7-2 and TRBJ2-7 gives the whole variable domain GAGVSQSPSNKVTEKGKDVELRCDPISGHTALYWYRQSLGQGLEFLIYFQGNSAPDKSGLPSDRFSAERTGGSVSTLTIQRTQQEDSAVYLCASSFESGYEQYFGPGTRLTVT.

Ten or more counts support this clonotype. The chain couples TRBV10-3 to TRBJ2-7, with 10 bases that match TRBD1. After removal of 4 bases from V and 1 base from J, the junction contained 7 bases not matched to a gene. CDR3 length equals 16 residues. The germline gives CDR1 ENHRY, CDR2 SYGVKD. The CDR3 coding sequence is TGTGCCATCAGTGCCGACAGGGGGCAGGGGTCCTACGAGCAGTACTTC. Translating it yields CAISADRGQGSYEQYF.

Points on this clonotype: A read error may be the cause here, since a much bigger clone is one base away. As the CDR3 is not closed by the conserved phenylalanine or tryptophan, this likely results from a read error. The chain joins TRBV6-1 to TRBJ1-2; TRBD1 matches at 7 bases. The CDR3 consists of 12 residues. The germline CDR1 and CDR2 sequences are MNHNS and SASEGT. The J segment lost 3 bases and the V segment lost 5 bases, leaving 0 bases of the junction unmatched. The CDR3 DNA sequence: TGTGCCAGCAGTACAGGGGACTATGGCTACACCCTC. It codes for CASSTGDYGYTL.

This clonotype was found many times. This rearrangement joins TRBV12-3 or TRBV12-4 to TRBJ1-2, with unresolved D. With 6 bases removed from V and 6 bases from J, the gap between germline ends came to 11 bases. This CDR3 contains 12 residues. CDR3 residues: CASSSGSDGYTF. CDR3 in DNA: TGTGCCAGCAGCTCCGGATCGGATGGCTACACCTTC.